The 13 T cell receptor beta chains presented below share a single source sample, sequenced in a study of primary melanoma T cells and metastatic recurrence. Measured with immunoSEQ multiplex PCR; TCRdb has only the in-frame clones, and not every one. The listing records 20 to 25 clones. The sample comprised melanoma tumor tissue. Every receptor here comes from a human donor with melanoma.

J is TRBJ1-2 and V is TRBV5-1; possible D gene TRBD1, 6 bases. CDR1 and CDR2 (germline): SGHRS, YFSETQ. Trimming took 0 bases from V and 2 from J, leaving 11 bases between them. The CDR3 runs to 15 residues. CDR3 amino acids: CASSLGWTDNYGYTF. The CDR3 coding sequence is TGCGCCAGCAGCTTGGGGTGGACAGACAACTATGGCTACACCTTC.

V usage is TRBV11-3 and J usage is TRBJ2-2; possibly TRBD2 for D (6 bases). This CDR3 region has 16 residues. In germline, CDR1 is SGHNT, CDR2 YENEEA. V was pared by 1 base and J by 4 bases, with 13 bases between. Here the CDR3 DNA reads TGTGCCAGCAGCTTAGGCGGGATTCTCCTCACCGGGGAGCTGTTTTTT. The encoded protein is CASSLGGILLTGELFF.

CDR3 bases: TGTGCCAGCAGCCGGTGGGCGGATCAGGAGGGCTACACCTTC. It encodes CASSRWADQEGYTF. The chain has TRBV11-3 and TRBJ1-2, with D unresolved. The CDR3 is 14 residues long. The germline CDR1 and CDR2 sequences are SGHNT and YENEEA. Between the trimmed V and J ends, which lost 5 bases and 8 bases, there was a span of 18 bases.

This clone was counted a single time. The rearrangement links TRBV28 to TRBJ2-3, with D unresolved. The length of the CDR3 is 13 residues. The V end lost 3 bases, the J end lost 6 bases, and 10 bases lay between the germline ends. Germline assignment: CDR1 MDHEN and CDR2 SYDVKM. The CDR3 reads CASSLSRKDTQYF. The CDR3 DNA reads TGTGCCAGCAGTTTGTCGAGGAAGGATACGCAGTATTTT. Variable domain in full (rest from reference TRBV28 and TRBJ2-3): DVKVTQSSRYLVKRTGEKVFLECVQDMDHENMFWYRQDPGLGLRLIYFSYDVKMKEKGDIPEGYSVSREKKERFSLILESASTNQTSMYLCASSLSRKDTQYFGPGTRLTVL.

The chain combines TRBV19 with TRBJ1-2; D call uncertain. CDR3 length: 11 residues. Between the trimmed V and J ends, which lost 6 bases and 4 bases, there was a span of 6 bases. Per the germline V gene, CDR1 is LNHDA and CDR2 is SQIVND (reference sequence). The CDR3 spells CASRAPYGYTF. The CDR3 bases are TGTGCCAGTAGGGCCCCCTATGGCTACACCTTC.

This chain joins TRBV11-3 and TRBJ2-3, with D possibly TRBD2 on 6 matching bases. CDR3 length equals 15 residues. V was pared by 5 bases and J by 1 base, with 13 bases between. CDR1 and CDR2 from the germline V gene are SGHNT and YENEEA. The CDR3 reads CASSPGEPRTDTQYF. Here the CDR3 DNA reads TGTGCCAGCAGCCCGGGGGAGCCTCGCACAGATACGCAGTATTTT.

This clone appeared a single time. The chain's CDR3 is CASSIGPGQPRGEQFF. The CDR3 coding sequence is TGTGCCAGTAGTATTGGTCCCGGACAGCCGAGGGGTGAGCAGTTCTTC. The chain recombines TRBV19 with TRBJ2-1, with D maybe TRBD1 (6 bases). This CDR3 region has 16 residues. Germline CDR1 and CDR2: LNHDA and SQIVND (reference sequence). Trimming shortened V by 3 bases and J by 9 bases, and 21 bases separated the two germline ends. The complete variable domain, with remaining parts taken from reference TRBV19 and TRBJ2-1, reads DGGITQSPKYLFRKEGQNVTLSCEQNLNHDAMYWYRQDPGQGLRLIYYSQIVNDFQKGDIAEGYSVSREKKESFPLTVTSAQKNPTAFYLCASSIGPGQPRGEQFFGPGTRLTVL.

The chain employs TRBV30 and TRBJ2-5; perhaps TRBD2 as D (6 bases). Germline V gene lookup returns CDR1 GTSNPN and CDR2 SVGIG (reference sequence). This CDR3 is built from 16 residues. Trimming removed 3 bases from V and 1 base from J, with 18 bases in between. CDR3 nucleotides: TGTGCCTGGAGCCCCGGGTTAGCGGCAACCCAAGAGACCCAGTACTTC. Translating it yields CAWSPGLAATQETQYF.

This sequence joins TRBV19 and TRBJ1-5; no clear D. Germline CDR1 and CDR2: LNHDA and SQIVND (reference sequence). The length of the CDR3 is 15 residues. V gave up 5 bases and J gave up 0 bases, with 11 bases separating them. CDR3 nucleotides: TGTGCCAGTAGTGCCTCCCCGGATAGCAATCAGCCCCAGCATTTT. Translating it yields CASSASPDSNQPQHF.

The V gene is TRBV6-8, the J gene TRBJ1-5; a weak D match, TRBD1 (6 bases). CDR1 is MNHGY and CDR2 is SAAAGT in the germline V gene. The CDR3 length is 15 residues. The V and J ends lost 0 bases and 4 bases respectively, with 10 bases between them. The CDR3 DNA is TGTGCCAGCAGTTACTCCGGGGGCTGGAATCAGCCCCAGCATTTT. Protein sequence: CASSYSGGWNQPQHF.

This clone is a singleton in its sample. V is TRBV30 and J is TRBJ2-7, with D tentatively TRBD1 or TRBD2 (5 bases each). The CDR3 sequence is 12 residues long. With 2 bases removed from V and 6 bases from J, the gap between germline ends came to 11 bases. The germline gives CDR1 GTSNPN, CDR2 SVGIG (reference sequence). The CDR3 loop reads CAWSQGPAEQYF. The CDR3 bases are TGTGCCTGGAGTCAGGGACCGGCCGAGCAGTACTTC.

Of note for this clone: Germline and junction disagree at one end, which may indicate a read error. CDR3 bases: TGTGCCATCAGTGCCGACAGGGAGCGGGGCTACACCTTC. Translated, it gives CAISADRERGYTF. This sequence joins TRBV6-8 and TRBJ1-2; 7 bases are a match to TRBD1. The germline V gene encodes CDR1 MNHGY and CDR2 SAAAGT. The CDR3 extends over 13 amino acids.

The chain is built from TRBV19 and TRBJ2-4; D possibly matches TRBD1 or TRBD2 (5 bases each). The CDR3 covers 14 residues. With 6 bases removed from V and 1 base from J, the gap between germline ends came to 10 bases. Per the germline V gene, CDR1 is LNHDA and CDR2 is SQIVND (reference sequence). CDR3 region: CASRGRLAKNIQYF. CDR3 bases: TGTGCCAGTAGGGGACGCTTGGCCAAAAACATTCAGTACTTC.